This TCR beta chain was found in a study of control samples from healthy donors and cancer patients. Clones were sequenced by immunoSEQ multiplex PCR, and TCRdb holds only the in-frame ones, with some missing. The sample gives approximately 100,000 clones, around 89% of which show up once; under 20% is in the top ten. The sequence came from a woman aged 45-65 years in good health. The sequencing sample was made of blood.

CDR3 loop: CASSLEGRNPQHF. The CDR3 DNA reads as TGTGCCAGCAGCTTAGAGGGTCGAAACCCCCAGCATTTT. The rearrangement joins TRBV7-9 to TRBJ1-5; D uncertain. CDR1 is SEHNR, CDR2 FQNEAQ, per germline (reference sequence). The CDR3 is 13 residues long. The V and J ends lost 1 base and 10 bases respectively, with 11 bases between them.